This T cell receptor (beta chain) appears in the sequencing data of a study of T cell repertoires in cytomegalovirus infection. Background on the study: CMV infection plus the matching HLA type was flagged by public TCR beta signatures. Broader study findings: Summed frequency of shared TCR beta families picked out CMV carriers who also had the relevant HLA. Dominating the ex vivo response were TCR beta clonotypes that were CMV-specific and HLA-C-restricted.

The CDR3 consists of 11 residues. With 6 bases removed from V and 3 bases from J, the gap between germline ends came to 5 bases. Comment on this clonotype: Its antigen is undetermined.

In TCRdb, the reads were re-called with MiXCR into one record per CDR3 protein. The data contain about 310,000 distinct CDR3 sequences, around a sixth of them singletons. This sequence originates from a human donor in good health (CMV status not recorded). Some clones in this sample may be carry-over from other donors' samples. V usage is TRBV12-3 or TRBV12-4 and J usage is TRBJ1-2; D uncertain. The sequenced sample was PBMCs. Written as DNA, the CDR3 is TGTGCCAGCAGCCTTTACTATGGCTACACCTTC. Encoded protein: CASSLYYGYTF.